This T cell receptor (beta chain) was retrieved from a study of blood T cells in healthy people across ages (dated by TCRdb to the mid-2010s). About the full investigation: In model experiments, template switching captured about one uniquely barcoded TCR beta cDNA molecule for every two T cells. To track age-related changes in TCR beta repertoire diversity, the study relied on deep sequencing normalized with unique cDNA molecular identifiers. Four age groups were formed from the donors: young (average approximately 15 years), middle-aged (approximately 41), aged (about 68) and long-lived (more than 75). To avoid experimental bias, donors of different ages were spread randomly across the sequencing lanes. Two additional independent replicas of 1 million unique cDNA reads from the same blood draw were analyzed for two donors (one aged 18 to 30 and one aged 80 or older).

Inclusive of the bounding cysteine and phenylalanine, the CDR3 is 13 residues long. Just CDR3 DNA is preserved here, 39 bases in frame from base 1. CDR1 and CDR2 are drawn from the germline V gene: MNHNS, SASEGT. The roughly 37 donors, aged about 6 to 95 years, were systemically healthy Caucasian individuals from Russia. Each donor gave approximately 9.4 milliliters of peripheral blood, drawn into EDTA-treated Vacutainer tubes. Ficoll-Paque density-gradient centrifugation was used to isolate PBMCs, with at least 7 million per sample. Trizol reagent was used to extract total RNA from PBMCs, with at least 6 micrograms per sample. The percentages of naive CD45RAhigh/CD27high T cells were determined by flow cytometry on a PBMC aliquot from every donor. The library was produced with 5' RACE. TCRdb lists the instrument as Illumina HiSeq 2500. A second PCR of about 7 to 12 cycles was run with a J-beta primer mix and a sample-barcoded 5' primer. Each TCR beta cDNA molecule received a unique molecular identifier from a template-switch 5' adaptor carrying 12 random nucleotides. At least 2.5 million CDR3-containing paired-end reads were obtained from each sample. First-strand cDNA was synthesized from all RNA with the Mint cDNA synthesis kit, primed by a TRBC-specific oligonucleotide. All cDNA was treated with uracil-DNA glycosylase and then went through a first 18-cycle PCR with the universal primers M1SS and BC2_uni_R. The authors processed their data as follows. For normalization, 1 million high-quality reads were randomly selected from each sample, with every read carrying a distinct molecular identifier. Reads sharing molecular identifiers were discarded rather than binned into consensus sequences. MiTCR, with a Q25 quality threshold and the strictest error-elimination algorithm, was used for CDR3 identification, clonotype clustering and error correction. A nonparametric unseen species model using Euler transformation provided a lower-bound estimate of total TCR beta diversity. Starting from the raw public reads, TCRdb applied fastp trimming at Q25, assembled clones with MiXCR and retained in-frame beta chains. Each entry merges the rows of one CDR3 protein and shows their most common DNA and genes. In this record, the V and J calls reflect TCRdb's handling and not the investigators' own analysis. The sample table contains some 1.4 million distinct CDR3 sequences; only one count was recorded for around 42% of them. Together, the top ten hold 7% to 9.5% of the sample.

Details on this clonotype: This clone's antigen is unknown. The input lacks base qualities; no much larger clone sits a single base away.

Beyond this particular receptor, the publication reports: Because the CMV infection status of the donors was unknown, age-related changes in expanded clonotypes may potentially have been confounded. Observed TCR beta diversity per million T cells fell roughly linearly with age, and a significant reduction was already apparent by age approximately 41. A strong correlation was found between observed TCR beta diversity and the percentage of naive T cells measured by flow cytometry. Total diversity estimates from one million sequenced T cells were considered lower bounds and underestimates. Since profiling was done on bulk unsorted PBMCs, naive and antigen-experienced compartments could not be conclusively compared. Compared with the aged group, the long-lived group had more naive CD4+ T cells, fewer expanded clones and increased TCR diversity, a pattern suggesting age selection.

The chain was built from TRBV6-1 and TRBJ2-4; the D segment could be TRBD2, given 5 matching bases. Matching the DNA end better, TRBJ2-7 makes the J call doubtful. This TCR was sampled from a woman aged 18-29 years in good health. The sequenced sample was blood. The nucleotides read TGTGCCAGCAGTGAACCGGCGGGTTACGAGCAGTACTTC. This sequence encodes CASSEPAGYEQYF.